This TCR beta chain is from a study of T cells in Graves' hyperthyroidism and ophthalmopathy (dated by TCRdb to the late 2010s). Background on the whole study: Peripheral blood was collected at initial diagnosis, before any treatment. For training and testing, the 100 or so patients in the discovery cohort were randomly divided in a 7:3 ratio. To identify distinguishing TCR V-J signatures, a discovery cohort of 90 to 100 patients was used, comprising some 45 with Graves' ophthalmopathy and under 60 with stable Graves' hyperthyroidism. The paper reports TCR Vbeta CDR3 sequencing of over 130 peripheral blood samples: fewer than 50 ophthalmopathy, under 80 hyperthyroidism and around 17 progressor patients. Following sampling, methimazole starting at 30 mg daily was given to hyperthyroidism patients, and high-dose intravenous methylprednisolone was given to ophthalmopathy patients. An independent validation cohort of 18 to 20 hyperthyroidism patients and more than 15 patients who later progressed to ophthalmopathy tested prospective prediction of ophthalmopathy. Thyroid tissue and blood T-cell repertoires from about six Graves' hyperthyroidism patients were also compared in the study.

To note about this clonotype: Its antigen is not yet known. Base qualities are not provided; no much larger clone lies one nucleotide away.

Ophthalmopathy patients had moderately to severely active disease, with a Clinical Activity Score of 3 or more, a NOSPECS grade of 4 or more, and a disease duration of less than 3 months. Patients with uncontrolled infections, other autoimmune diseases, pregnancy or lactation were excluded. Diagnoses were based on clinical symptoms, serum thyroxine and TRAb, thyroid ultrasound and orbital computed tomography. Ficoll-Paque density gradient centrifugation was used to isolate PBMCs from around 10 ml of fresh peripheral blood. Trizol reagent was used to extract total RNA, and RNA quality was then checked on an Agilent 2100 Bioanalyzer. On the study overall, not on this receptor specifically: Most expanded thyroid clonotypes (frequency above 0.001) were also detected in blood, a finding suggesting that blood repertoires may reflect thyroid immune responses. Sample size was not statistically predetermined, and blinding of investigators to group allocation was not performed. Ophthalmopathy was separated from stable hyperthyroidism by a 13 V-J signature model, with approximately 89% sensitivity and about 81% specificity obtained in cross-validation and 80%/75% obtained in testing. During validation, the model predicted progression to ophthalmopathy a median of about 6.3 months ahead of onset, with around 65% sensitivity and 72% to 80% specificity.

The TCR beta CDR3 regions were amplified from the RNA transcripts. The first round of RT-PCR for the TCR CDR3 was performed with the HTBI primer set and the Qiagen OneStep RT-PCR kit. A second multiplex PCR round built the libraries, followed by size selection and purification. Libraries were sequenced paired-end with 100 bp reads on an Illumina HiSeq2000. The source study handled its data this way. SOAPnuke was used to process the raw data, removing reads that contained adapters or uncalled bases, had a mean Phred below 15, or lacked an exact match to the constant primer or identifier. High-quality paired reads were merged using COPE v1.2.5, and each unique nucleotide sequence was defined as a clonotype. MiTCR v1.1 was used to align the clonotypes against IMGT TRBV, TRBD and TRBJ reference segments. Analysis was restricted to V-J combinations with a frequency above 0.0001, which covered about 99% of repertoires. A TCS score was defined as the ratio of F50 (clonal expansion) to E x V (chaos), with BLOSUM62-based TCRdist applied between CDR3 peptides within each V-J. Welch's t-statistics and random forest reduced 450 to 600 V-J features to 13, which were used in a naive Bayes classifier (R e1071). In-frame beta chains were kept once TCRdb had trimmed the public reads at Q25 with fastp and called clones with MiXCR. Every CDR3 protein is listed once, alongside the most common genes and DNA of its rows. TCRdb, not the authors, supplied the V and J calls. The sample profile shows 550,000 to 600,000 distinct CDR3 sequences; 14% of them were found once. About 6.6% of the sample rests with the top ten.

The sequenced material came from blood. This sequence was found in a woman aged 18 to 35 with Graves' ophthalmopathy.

CDR3 protein: CSARTREHQPQHF. The DNA sequence is given as TGCAGTGCTAGAACCAGGGAACATCAGCCCCAGCATTTT. In this chain, TRBV20-1 is recombined with TRBJ1-5, with a tentative D gene TRBD1 over 5 matching bases. From the cysteine up to the phenylalanine, the CDR3 has a length of 13 residues. Solely the CDR3 DNA is kept, with 39 bases framed from the first base. V gives up 2 bases and J gives up 5 bases, and the segment between their germline ends measures 10 bases. As encoded in the germline V gene (reference sequence), CDR1 is DFQATT while CDR2 is SNEGSKA.